The TCR beta chain described here comes from a study of blood T cell repertoires in COVID-19. At the level of the study: Sites across the United States, Italy and Spain contributed samples from acute and convalescent COVID-19. From T cells, B-cell-depleted T cells, or PBMCs came the material, which was cDNA or gDNA.

In the authors' methods: Reference gene primer amplification gave estimated nucleated cell counts. Using immunoSEQ multiplex PCR, the repertoire was profiled, and TCRdb retains in-frame clones only, with some absent. D and trimming come from the DNA, and the V and J calls and clone size come from that table. Here the sample spans around 100,000 clones, 80% to 85% being singletons. The receptor was derived from a woman aged 65 to 85 with acute or convalescent COVID-19. The sequenced sample was peripheral blood.

The CDR3 spells CASSWADPGNTIYF. The CDR3 nucleotides read TGTGCCAGCAGCTGGGCAGACCCTGGAAACACCATATATTTT. The chain joins TRBV5-5 to TRBJ1-3; D ambiguous. Trimming took off 3 bases at V and 2 bases at J, with 9 bases between the two ends. The CDR3 is 14 residues long. The germline V gene has CDR1 SGHKS and CDR2 YYEKEE (reference sequence).